This TCR beta chain was obtained from a study of shared clonotypes between healthy human individuals. Study-wide findings and caveats: Compared with clonotypes that all four donors shared, non-shared clonotypes had lower generation probabilities. Across subsets, estimated richness was generally greater for naive than for memory populations.

All the donors were Caucasian adults who lived in Nashville, Tennessee. TCRdb keeps only in-frame clones here, not all; method: immunoSEQ multiplex PCR. This sample yields approximately 2.1 million clones, of which 90% to 95% are seen a single time; 0.39% belongs to the top ten. Concerning this clone itself: Its antigen remains unidentified. This sample includes further DNA sequences coding for the same CDR3.

Germline values: CDR1 MDHEN, CDR2 SYDVKM. V was pared by 2 bases and J by 6 bases, with 6 bases between. This CDR3 region has 12 residues. The origin of this receptor is a man between 18 and 29 years old in good health. Some clones in this sample may be carry-over from other donors' samples. Sequencing used naive CD4+ T cells from PBMCs. Described subset: CD45RA+ positively selected. The chain combines TRBV28 with TRBJ2-3; the D is unclear. The CDR3 DNA follows: TGTGCCAGCAGTTTAGCTCGGGATACGCAGTATTTT. Protein sequence: CASSLARDTQYF. The complete variable domain, with remaining parts taken from reference TRBV28 and TRBJ2-3, reads DVKVTQSSRYLVKRTGEKVFLECVQDMDHENMFWYRQDPGLGLRLIYFSYDVKMKEKGDIPEGYSVSREKKERFSLILESASTNQTSMYLCASSLARDTQYFGPGTRLTVL.